The entry that follows covers one T cell receptor beta chain sequence. What it binds is not known. Germline CDR1 reads SGHTA; CDR2 reads FQGNSA. The CDR3 is 15 amino acids. V lost 4 bases and J 0 bases, leaving 13 bases between the germline ends. The use of a sample-barcoded 5' primer and a J-beta primer mix characterized a second PCR of roughly 6 to 11 cycles. Each cDNA molecule was tagged by a template-switch adaptor that had 12 random nucleotides. TCRdb ran MiXCR on the 5' RACE reads and lists one entry per CDR3 protein. Counted here are under 2 million distinct CDR3 sequences, approximately 32% occurring once; the ten biggest clones make up around 10%. This sample is drawn from a study of blood T cells in healthy people across ages. General study results and limits: Higher diversity, along with more naive CD4+ cells, distinguished long-lived donors from aged donors.

In terms of origin and age, donors were healthy Caucasian individuals from Russia aged about 6 to 90. It was 8 to 10 milliliters of peripheral blood that were drawn from each donor. The V call is TRBV7-2, the J call TRBJ2-7; TRBD1 or TRBD2 may be the D gene (5 bases each). Material: blood. This receptor was obtained from a woman aged 25 to 45 in good health. The CDR3 nucleotides are TGTGCCAGCAGCTACCACGGGGCCAGCTCCTACGAGCAGTACTTC. Protein product: CASSYHGASSYEQYF.